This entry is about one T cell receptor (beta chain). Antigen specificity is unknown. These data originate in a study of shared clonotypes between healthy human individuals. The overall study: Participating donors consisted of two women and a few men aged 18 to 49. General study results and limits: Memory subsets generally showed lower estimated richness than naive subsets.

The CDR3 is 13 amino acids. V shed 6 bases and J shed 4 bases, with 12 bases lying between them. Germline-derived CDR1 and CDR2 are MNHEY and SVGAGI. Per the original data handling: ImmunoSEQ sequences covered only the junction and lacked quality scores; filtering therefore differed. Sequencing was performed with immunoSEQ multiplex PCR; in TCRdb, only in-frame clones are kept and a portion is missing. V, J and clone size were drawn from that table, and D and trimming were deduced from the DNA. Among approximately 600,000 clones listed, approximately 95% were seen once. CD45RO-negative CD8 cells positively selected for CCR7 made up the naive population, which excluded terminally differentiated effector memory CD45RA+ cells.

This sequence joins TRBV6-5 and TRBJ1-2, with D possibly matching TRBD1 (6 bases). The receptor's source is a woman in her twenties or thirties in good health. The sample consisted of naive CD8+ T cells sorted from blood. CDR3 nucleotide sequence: TGTGCCAGCAGATCAGGGACACCCTATGGCTACACCTTC. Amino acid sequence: CASRSGTPYGYTF.